This T cell receptor (beta chain) was sequenced for a study of blood T cells in healthy people across ages. Regarding the study as a whole: Because donor CMV status was unknown, expanded clonotype changes were possibly confounded.

With a J-beta primer mix and a sample-barcoded 5' primer, a second PCR ran about 7 to 12 cycles. TCRdb redid the calling of the 5' RACE reads with MiXCR, one entry per CDR3 protein. The data hold about 780,000 distinct CDR3 sequences, with about half observed a single time. Germline assignment: CDR1 DFQATT and CDR2 SNEGSKA (reference sequence). The CDR3 is 11 residues long. The V gene lost 3 bases and the J gene lost 10 bases, with 10 bases spanning the gap. The table lists this clonotype with a few counts. Antigen specificity is unknown. The material sequenced was blood. The clonotype originates from a man aged 80 or over in good health. This chain uses TRBV20-1 with TRBJ2-1; TRBD2 is a possible D gene (6 bases). The CDR3 is CSASVADEQFF. CDR3 in DNA: TGCAGTGCTAGCGTAGCGGACGAGCAGTTCTTC.